A single T cell receptor beta chain is shown here with its context. No antigen is known for it. No qualities accompany the bases; no much larger clone lies one base away. Donors were a few dozen systemically healthy Caucasian individuals from Russia aged roughly 6 to 100 years. Approximately 9.7 milliliters of peripheral blood were drawn from each donor into EDTA-treated Vacutainer tubes. PBMCs were isolated by Ficoll-Paque density-gradient centrifugation, with at least 7 million obtained per sample. Total RNA, at least 5.5 micrograms per sample, was extracted from PBMCs with Trizol reagent. Naive CD45RAhigh/CD27high T cell percentages were measured by flow cytometry on a PBMC aliquot from every donor. These data are taken from a study of blood T cells in healthy people across ages (dated by TCRdb to between 2015 and 2016). In the study overall: In model experiments, roughly one uniquely barcoded TCR beta cDNA molecule per two T cells was captured by template switching. The study measured age-related changes in TCR beta repertoire diversity using deep sequencing normalized with unique cDNA molecular identifiers. The donors were divided into four age groups: young (average approximately 17 years), middle-aged (around 37), aged (around 59) and long-lived (nearly 85). Donors of different ages were randomly distributed across sequencing lanes to avoid experimental bias. Using the same blood draw, the study looked at two additional independent replicas of 1 million unique cDNA reads for two donors, one aged 18 to 30 and the other aged 80 or older. General conclusions and limits of the study: Bulk unsorted PBMC profiling prevented conclusive comparison of naive and antigen-experienced compartments. There was a strong correlation between observed TCR beta diversity and the percentage of naive T cells measured by flow cytometry. Estimates of total diversity based on one million sequenced T cells were regarded as lower bounds and as underestimates. Observed TCR beta diversity per million T cells fell roughly linearly with age, and a significant reduction was already apparent by age about 43. Compared with the aged group, more naive CD4+ T cells, fewer expanded clones and increased TCR diversity were shown by the long-lived group, suggesting age selection. Donor CMV infection status was unknown, potentially confounding age-related changes in expanded clonotypes.

Receptors were amplified or captured by 5' RACE. Sequenced using an Illumina HiSeq 2500. A second PCR of about 6 to 12 cycles was run with a J-beta primer mix and a sample-barcoded 5' primer. Each TCR beta cDNA molecule received a unique molecular identifier from a template-switch 5' adaptor carrying 12 random nucleotides. Each sample yielded at least 2.5 million CDR3-containing paired-end reads. All of the RNA was converted into first-strand cDNA using the Mint cDNA synthesis kit, with a TRBC-specific oligonucleotide serving as the primer. After uracil-DNA glycosylase treatment, a first 18-cycle PCR used universal primers M1SS and BC2_uni_R on all cDNA. The original methods were these. Normalization of each sample was performed by random selection of 1 million high-quality reads, each carrying a distinct molecular identifier. Reads with shared molecular identifiers were discarded instead of being binned into consensus sequences. MiTCR, set to a Q25 quality threshold and the strictest error-elimination algorithm, was used for CDR3 identification, clonotype clustering and error correction. Lower-bound total TCR beta diversity was estimated with a nonparametric unseen species model using Euler transformation. TCRdb passed the public sequencing reads through fastp at Q25 and MiXCR, retaining productive beta sequences. Here each entry gathers all rows of one CDR3 protein and keeps the most common genes and DNA. The V and J calls here are based on TCRdb, not the publication. This sample is represented by 600,000 to 1,000,000 distinct CDR3 sequences; 58% of them were singletons. Of the sample, around 22% is held by the ten largest clones.

From cysteine to phenylalanine, the CDR3 is 13 amino acids long. Kept here is only the CDR3 DNA, which spans 39 bases and is read in frame from base 1. The germline ends are 8 bases apart after V is trimmed by 5 bases and J by 1 base. As encoded in the germline V gene, CDR1 is MNHEY while CDR2 is SVGEGT. This receptor was identified in a man younger than 40 in good health. The chain is encoded by TRBV6-2 or TRBV6-3 joined to TRBJ2-5; no D gene is confidently identified. What was sequenced was blood. The CDR3 protein: CASSKDGQETQYF. The nucleotide sequence reads TGTGCCAGCAGTAAGGACGGCCAAGAGACCCAGTACTTC.